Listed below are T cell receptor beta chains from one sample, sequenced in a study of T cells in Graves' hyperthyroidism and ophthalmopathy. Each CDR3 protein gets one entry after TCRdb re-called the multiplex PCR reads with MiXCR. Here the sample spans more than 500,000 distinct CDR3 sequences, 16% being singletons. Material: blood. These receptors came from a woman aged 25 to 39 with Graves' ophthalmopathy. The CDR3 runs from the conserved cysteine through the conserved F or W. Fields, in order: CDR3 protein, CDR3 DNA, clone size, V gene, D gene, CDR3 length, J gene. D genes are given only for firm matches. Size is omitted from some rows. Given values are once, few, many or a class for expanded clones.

CDR3 protein: CASSLREGYIQYF
CDR3 DNA: TGTGCCAGCAGTTTGCGGGAGGGTTACATTCAGTACTTC
clone size: .
V gene: TRBV12-3/TRBV12-4
D gene: TRBD2
CDR3 length: 13
J gene: TRBJ2-4

CDR3 protein: CASSTFPGQGMDGYTF
CDR3 DNA: TGTGCCAGTAGTACCTTCCCGGGACAGGGCATGGATGGCTACACCTTC
clone size: few
V gene: TRBV19
D gene: TRBD1
CDR3 length: 16
J gene: TRBJ1-2

CDR3 protein: CASRWNRNTEAFF
CDR3 DNA: TGTGCCAGCAGGTGGAACAGAAACACTGAAGCTTTCTTT
clone size: few
V gene: TRBV6-1
D gene: .
CDR3 length: 13
J gene: TRBJ1-1

CDR3 protein: CATYTDTQYF
CDR3 DNA: TGTGCCACCTACACAGATACGCAGTATTTT
clone size: .
V gene: TRBV19
D gene: .
CDR3 length: 10
J gene: TRBJ2-3

CDR3 protein: CSARGRQGNYEQYF
CDR3 DNA: TGCAGTGCTAGGGGTAGACAGGGAAACTACGAGCAGTACTTC
clone size: .
V gene: TRBV20-1
D gene: TRBD1
CDR3 length: 14
J gene: TRBJ2-7

CDR3 protein: CAWSVPPRGVRVLTF
CDR3 DNA: TGTGCCTGGAGTGTACCGCCCCGCGGTGTAAGGGTCCTGACTTTC
clone size: few
V gene: TRBV30
D gene: .
CDR3 length: 15
J gene: TRBJ2-6

CDR3 protein: CASSLGQGRSEAFF
CDR3 DNA: TGCGCCAGCAGCTTAGGACAGGGAAGATCTGAAGCTTTCTTT
clone size: .
V gene: TRBV5-1
D gene: TRBD1
CDR3 length: 14
J gene: TRBJ1-1

CDR3 protein: CASRTGANSYEQYF
CDR3 DNA: TGTGCCAGCAGGACAGGGGCGAACTCCTACGAGCAGTACTTC
clone size: few
V gene: TRBV12-3/TRBV12-4
D gene: TRBD1
CDR3 length: 14
J gene: TRBJ2-7

CDR3 protein: CASSFTKNTYEQYF
CDR3 DNA: TGTGCCAGCAGTTTTACGAAGAACACCTACGAGCAGTACTTC
clone size: few
V gene: TRBV27
D gene: .
CDR3 length: 14
J gene: TRBJ2-7

CDR3 protein: CASSLILRERTYEQYF
CDR3 DNA: TGTGCCAGCAGTTTAATCCTCCGGGAGAGGACGTACGAGCAGTACTTC
clone size: .
V gene: TRBV28
D gene: .
CDR3 length: 16
J gene: TRBJ2-7

CDR3 protein: CASSADRRHIQYF
CDR3 DNA: TGTGCCAGCAGCGCAGACAGGAGGCACATTCAGTACTTC
clone size: many
V gene: TRBV13
D gene: .
CDR3 length: 13
J gene: TRBJ2-4

CDR3 protein: CASSTSGPSPGQDTQYF
CDR3 DNA: TGTGCCAGTAGCACTAGCGGCCCCTCCCCGGGCCAAGATACGCAGTATTTT
clone size: few
V gene: TRBV19
D gene: TRBD2
CDR3 length: 17
J gene: TRBJ2-3

CDR3 protein: CASSNGSSYNEQFF
CDR3 DNA: TGTGCCAGCAGTAACGGGTCCTCCTACAATGAGCAGTTCTTC
clone size: .
V gene: TRBV11-2
D gene: .
CDR3 length: 14
J gene: TRBJ2-1

CDR3 protein: CASSPGETGELFF
CDR3 DNA: TGTGCCAGCAGTCCAGGGGAGACCGGGGAGCTGTTTTTT
clone size: .
V gene: TRBV6-1
D gene: .
CDR3 length: 13
J gene: TRBJ2-2

CDR3 protein: CASSSFGGGGSTEAFF
CDR3 DNA: TGTGCCAGCAGCTCCTTCGGAGGAGGAGGAAGTACTGAAGCTTTCTTT
clone size: .
V gene: TRBV7-9
D gene: .
CDR3 length: 16
J gene: TRBJ1-1

CDR3 protein: CASSLARIGQANF
CDR3 DNA: TGTGCCAGCAGTTTAGCGCGGATAGGTCAGGCGAACTTC
clone size: few
V gene: TRBV11-2
D gene: .
CDR3 length: 13
J gene: TRBJ2-5

CDR3 protein: CSVAGRVGRGYTF
CDR3 DNA: TGCAGCGTCGCCGGACGGGTGGGGCGTGGCTACACCTTC
clone size: few
V gene: TRBV29-1
D gene: .
CDR3 length: 13
J gene: TRBJ1-2

CDR3 protein: CASSDSRRGSYNEQFF
CDR3 DNA: TGTGCCAGCAGTGACTCCAGGAGGGGATCCTACAATGAGCAGTTCTTC
clone size: many
V gene: TRBV12-3/TRBV12-4
D gene: .
CDR3 length: 16
J gene: TRBJ2-1

CDR3 protein: CASSPLHGGSNEKLFF
CDR3 DNA: TGTGCCAGCAGCCCTCTACACGGGGGATCTAATGAAAAACTGTTTTTT
clone size: few
V gene: TRBV5-5
D gene: .
CDR3 length: 16
J gene: TRBJ1-4

CDR3 protein: CAWSVQVGPGNTIYF
CDR3 DNA: TGTGCCTGGAGTGTACAAGTAGGCCCTGGAAACACCATATATTTT
clone size: few
V gene: TRBV30
D gene: .
CDR3 length: 15
J gene: TRBJ1-3

CDR3 protein: CAWGTGTGNYEQYF
CDR3 DNA: TGTGCCTGGGGAACCGGGACAGGGAACTACGAGCAGTACTTC
clone size: many
V gene: TRBV30
D gene: TRBD1
CDR3 length: 14
J gene: TRBJ2-7

CDR3 protein: CALVAGVGTDTQYF
CDR3 DNA: TGTGCCCTCGTAGCGGGAGTAGGGACAGATACGCAGTATTTT
clone size: many
V gene: TRBV30
D gene: TRBD2
CDR3 length: 14
J gene: TRBJ2-3

CDR3 protein: CASSFRVLSTEAFF
CDR3 DNA: TGTGCCAGCAGTTTCCGGGTTCTAAGCACTGAAGCTTTCTTT
clone size: once
V gene: TRBV12-3/TRBV12-4
D gene: .
CDR3 length: 14
J gene: TRBJ1-1

CDR3 protein: CSANRNEQFF
CDR3 DNA: TGCAGTGCCAACAGGAATGAGCAGTTCTTC
clone size: many
V gene: TRBV20-1
D gene: .
CDR3 length: 10
J gene: TRBJ2-1

CDR3 protein: CSVKRDFRGYANTEAFF
CDR3 DNA: TGCAGCGTGAAGAGAGACTTCAGGGGGTATGCGAACACTGAAGCTTTCTTT
clone size: many
V gene: TRBV29-1
D gene: TRBD1
CDR3 length: 17
J gene: TRBJ1-1

CDR3 protein: CASSQIQGASGYTF
CDR3 DNA: TGTGCCAGCAGCCAAATTCAGGGGGCTTCTGGCTACACCTTC
clone size: many
V gene: TRBV2
D gene: TRBD1
CDR3 length: 14
J gene: TRBJ1-2

CDR3 protein: CASRRPGQGHEQFF
CDR3 DNA: TGTGCCAGTAGGAGACCCGGACAGGGACATGAGCAGTTCTTC
clone size: few
V gene: TRBV19
D gene: TRBD1
CDR3 length: 14
J gene: TRBJ2-1

CDR3 protein: CASYERGGGNTEAFF
CDR3 DNA: TGTGCCAGCTATGAGAGAGGGGGCGGGAACACTGAAGCTTTCTTT
clone size: many
V gene: TRBV12-3/TRBV12-4
D gene: TRBD1
CDR3 length: 15
J gene: TRBJ1-1